This T cell receptor (beta chain) was found in a study of vaccination and CD4 T cells after COVID-19. Study observations and caveats: Convalescent patients saw a median 86.3% of their reactive clones show up only after vaccination.

With regard to this clonotype: Its antigen remains unidentified.

Treatment noted: roughly 10-day PBMC culture with coronavirus spike peptide pools or control peptides (ViraFEST assay). An Oncomine TCR Beta short-read assay was used to sequence the DNA from cultured CD4+ T cells. One entry per CDR3 protein results from TCRdb running MiXCR on the PCR reads. Among about 13,000 distinct CDR3 sequences, roughly 73% were seen once, and the ten largest hold 28%. This clonotype was sampled from a human donor who had recovered from COVID-19. Sequences were obtained from CD4+ T cells from blood, cultured in vitro.

The DNA of the CDR3 is TGTGCCAGCAGACGAGGGACTAGCGAGACCTACGAGCAGTACTTC. This encodes CASRRGTSETYEQYF. This chain connects TRBV6-1 to TRBJ2-7; 10 bases align to TRBD2. V was clipped by 6 bases and J by 2 bases; unmatched bases: 7. Germline V gene sequence: CDR1 MNHNS, CDR2 SASEGT. The CDR3 is 15 residues long.